These 29 T cell receptor beta chains were all obtained from the same sample, sequenced in a study of cytomegalovirus exposure and HLA in healthy donors. This PCR relied on a set of 60 Vbeta primers and 13 Jbeta primers. Data came from immunoSEQ multiplex PCR; TCRdb stores just in-frame clones and leaves some out. The sample lists about 140,000 clones, about 61% occurring once. Sequencing was performed on PBMCs. The source is a male donor in good health and CMV-seronegative.

J is TRBJ2-3 and V is TRBV6-5; tentatively, D is TRBD1 (6 bases). This CDR3 has 14 amino acids. The V gene's germline CDR1 is MNHEY and CDR2 SVGAGI. Trimming removed 6 bases at V and 6 bases at J, with 16 bases between. The DNA for the CDR3 is TGTGCCAGCAGCTCCGGACAGAGAGACGATACGCAGTATTTT. Its protein product is CASSSGQRDDTQYF.

The genes are TRBV6-6 and TRBJ1-1; possible D gene TRBD1, 6 bases. The germline V gene has CDR1 MNHNY and CDR2 SVGAGI (reference sequence). This CDR3 spans 14 amino acids. With 5 bases removed from V and 3 bases from J, the gap between germline ends came to 13 bases. The CDR3 spells CASSPRGGYTEAFF. CDR3 sequence (DNA): TGTGCCAGCAGTCCTAGGGGGGGGTACACTGAAGCTTTCTTT.

This chain joins TRBV7-9 and TRBJ1-4; no firm D call. This CDR3 has 15 amino acids. Germline CDR1 reads SEHNR; CDR2 reads FQNEAQ (reference sequence). The germline V and J ends were trimmed by 1 base and 8 bases, with 14 bases remaining between them. CDR3 coding DNA: TGTGCCAGCAGCTTAGGAACGGGAGGGAACGAAAAACTGTTTTTT. Translating gives CASSLGTGGNEKLFF.

The J gene is TRBJ2-2, the V gene TRBV27; 7 nucleotides agree with TRBD2. CDR1 is MNHEY and CDR2 is SMNVEV in the germline V gene (reference sequence). Trimming took 6 bases from V and 7 from J; bases not matched to a gene: 8. This CDR3 is 14 amino acids long. The CDR3 loop is CASSLQAGIGELFF. The CDR3 DNA reads TGTGCCAGCAGCCTACAAGCGGGGATCGGGGAGCTGTTTTTT.

The J gene is TRBJ1-2, the V gene TRBV28, with TRBD1 matching 10 bases. This CDR3 region has 15 residues. The trim removed 2 bases at V and 7 bases at J, leaving 7 bases unmatched. Germline CDR1 MDHEN, CDR2 SYDVKM. The CDR3, as DNA: TGTGCCAGCAGTTTAGTCCAGGGACAGGGGTGTGGCTACACCTTC. This encodes CASSLVQGQGCGYTF.

The chain uses TRBV5-4 and TRBJ1-6; D is unclear. V was trimmed by 4 bases and J by 3 bases, leaving 8 bases between them. Germline V gives CDR1 SGHNT, CDR2 YYREEE (reference sequence). This CDR3 comprises 14 residues. CDR3 coding DNA: TGTGCCAGCAGCGGAACAGACTATAATTCACCCCTCCACTTT. It is translated as CASSGTDYNSPLHF.

This clone has just a few counts. This sequence joins TRBV13 and TRBJ1-5, with a tentative D call TRBD1 (6 bases). Looked up from germline, CDR1 is PRHDT and CDR2 is FYEKMQ (reference sequence). The CDR3 sequence is 15 residues long. Trimming left V 4 bases short and J 3 bases short, with 13 bases between. The CDR3 here is CASSSSRGNNQPQHF. The DNA of the CDR3 is TGTGCCAGCAGCTCTTCCAGGGGAAACAATCAGCCCCAGCATTTT.

Remarks on this clone: The same CDR3 is also encoded by other DNA sequences in this sample. The V gene is TRBV2, the J gene TRBJ1-4, with 10 bases fitting TRBD1. The CDR3 spans 14 residues. Trimming removed 8 bases from V and 6 bases from J; junction bases left unmatched: 6. The germline V gene encodes CDR1 SNHLY and CDR2 FYNNEI. The CDR3 loop is CASSPGTGDEKLFF. In DNA, the CDR3 is TGTGCCAGCTCGCCGGGGACAGGGGATGAAAAACTGTTTTTT.

The V and J genes are TRBV28 and TRBJ2-1, with D unclear. The V gene's germline CDR1 is MDHEN and CDR2 SYDVKM. This CDR3 has 14 residues. V lost 3 bases to trimming and J lost 0 bases, with 6 bases between them. The CDR3 DNA reads as TGTGCCAGCAGTTTCCTCCCCTCCTACAATGAGCAGTTCTTC. It codes for CASSFLPSYNEQFF. Based on the CDR3 plus reference TRBV28 and TRBJ2-1, the full variable domain is DVKVTQSSRYLVKRTGEKVFLECVQDMDHENMFWYRQDPGLGLRLIYFSYDVKMKEKGDIPEGYSVSREKKERFSLILESASTNQTSMYLCASSFLPSYNEQFFGPGTRLTVL.

The rearrangement uses TRBV15 and TRBJ2-7; TRBD1 might be the D (5 bases). Germline V gives CDR1 LNHNV, CDR2 YYDKDF (reference sequence). Trimming removed 0 bases from V and 3 bases from J, with 12 bases in between. CDR3 length equals 15 residues. CDR3: CATSRDFVQGYEQYF. The CDR3 nucleotides read TGTGCCACCAGCAGAGATTTCGTGCAGGGCTACGAGCAGTACTTC.

The chain combines TRBV10-3 with TRBJ2-7; TRBD1 aligns across 11 bases. The CDR3 totals 14 residues. The germline CDR1 and CDR2 sequences are ENHRY and SYGVKD. After removal of 6 bases from V and 5 bases from J, the junction contained 6 bases not matched to a gene. The CDR3 protein is CAIREGTGGDEQYF. DNA for the CDR3: TGTGCCATCAGGGAAGGGACAGGGGGTGACGAGCAGTACTTC.

The chain links TRBV6-5 to TRBJ2-3; TRBD1 matches at 12 bases. CDR1 and CDR2 (germline): MNHEY, SVGAGI. This CDR3 is 15 amino acids long. Germline trimming cut 6 bases from V and 6 bases from J; bases unmatched to any gene: 7. This CDR3 is CASSRRDRGLDTQYF. Written as DNA, the CDR3 is TGTGCCAGCAGCCGACGGGACAGGGGGCTGGATACGCAGTATTTT.

This clone was detected a few times. The V call is TRBV5-4, the J call TRBJ2-7; 11 bases fit TRBD1. Germline trimming cut 4 bases from V and 4 bases from J; bases unmatched to any gene: 4. The length of the CDR3 is 14 residues. Germline V lookup: CDR1 SGHNT, CDR2 YYREEE (reference sequence). The CDR3 DNA follows: TGTGCCAGCAGCCTGGGACAGGGGGGTTACGAGCAGTACTTC. Its translation is CASSLGQGGYEQYF.

The J gene is TRBJ1-4, the V gene TRBV28, with D maybe TRBD1 (6 bases). The CDR3 extends over 17 amino acids. Germline V gene sequence: CDR1 MDHEN, CDR2 SYDVKM. V lost 7 bases, J lost 6 bases, and 24 bases lay in between. Here the CDR3 DNA reads TGTGCCAGCAAGTTCTCATTCAAGGGGGGGCTTGATGAAAAACTGTTTTTT. This sequence encodes CASKFSFKGGLDEKLFF.

The count of this clone is one. This chain connects TRBV6-6 to TRBJ2-6, with D tentatively TRBD1 (6 bases). The length of the CDR3 is 16 residues. The germline V gene has CDR1 MNHNY and CDR2 SVGAGI (reference sequence). Trimming took 4 bases from V and 2 from J, leaving 12 bases between them. CDR3 in DNA: TGTGCCAGCAGTTTACAGGGAAGGGCTGGGGCCAACGTCCTGACTTTC. Amino acids: CASSLQGRAGANVLTF.

This chain uses TRBV27 with TRBJ1-1; D call uncertain. V lost 5 bases, J lost 4 bases, and 23 bases lay in between. This CDR3 is built from 17 residues. Germline CDR1 MNHEY, CDR2 SMNVEV (reference sequence). The CDR3 region has the DNA TGTGCCAGCAGTGCTCAAGGTCGAATCCTGTGGAGCACTGAAGCTTTCTTT. Translating it yields CASSAQGRILWSTEAFF.

J is TRBJ1-3 and V is TRBV30; D remains ambiguous. V dropped 0 bases and J dropped 4 bases, with 10 bases sitting between them. The germline gives CDR1 GTSNPN, CDR2 SVGIG (reference sequence). The CDR3 is 14 amino acids. In nucleotides, the CDR3 is TGTGCCTGGAGTGTACAAGGGAGCGGAAACACCATATATTTT. Its protein is CAWSVQGSGNTIYF.

The rearrangement links TRBV7-9 to TRBJ2-7; D call uncertain. Germline-derived CDR1 and CDR2 are SEHNR and FQNEAQ (reference sequence). CDR3 length equals 16 residues. V gave up 10 bases and J gave up 3 bases, with 25 bases separating them. The CDR3 bases are TGTGCCACCGGTCCCAAGGCGGTCTATCCCGACTACGAGCAGTACTTC. Its protein is CATGPKAVYPDYEQYF.

The CDR3 DNA is TGTGCCAGCTCATCCGGGGGGGCTAACTATGGCTACACCTTC. This gives the protein CASSSGGANYGYTF. This rearrangement joins TRBV28 to TRBJ1-2; maybe TRBD1 (5 bases). Germline values: CDR1 MDHEN, CDR2 SYDVKM. Trimming stripped 8 bases from V and 0 bases from J, with 13 bases between. CDR3 length: 14 amino acids.

V usage is TRBV29-1 and J usage is TRBJ2-5, with 8 bases that match TRBD1. The J call is uncertain, as TRBJ2-7 better fits the DNA end. CDR1 is SQVTM and CDR2 is ANQGSEA in the germline V gene. This CDR3 comprises 13 residues. The CDR3 loop reads CSVARDRSYEQYF. The CDR3 DNA reads TGCAGCGTTGCTCGGGACAGGTCCTACGAGCAGTACTTC.

The V and J genes are TRBV5-1 and TRBJ1-1; 8 bases are a match to TRBD1. Germline CDR1 SGHRS, CDR2 YFSETQ. This CDR3 has 14 amino acids. Trimming at V came to 3 bases and at J to 5 bases, leaving 6 bases not matched to a gene. The CDR3 region is CASSSGQGRTEAFF. CDR3 DNA sequence: TGCGCCAGCAGCTCAGGACAGGGTCGGACTGAAGCTTTCTTT.

This chain uses TRBV18 with TRBJ2-7; TRBD1 is a possible D gene (6 bases). Between the trimmed V and J ends, which lost 3 bases and 3 bases, there was a span of 15 bases. CDR1 is KGHSH and CDR2 is LQKENI in the germline V gene. CDR3 length equals 15 residues. This CDR3 reads CASSPEQGLYYEQYF. DNA for the CDR3: TGTGCCAGCTCACCTGAACAGGGTCTCTACTACGAGCAGTACTTC.

CDR3 protein: CASSRDRADTIYF. The CDR3 region has the DNA TGTGCCAGCAGCCGGGACAGGGCGGACACCATATATTTT. The genes are TRBV28 and TRBJ1-3, with 9 nucleotides matching TRBD1. CDR3 length: 13 amino acids. The germline gives CDR1 MDHEN, CDR2 SYDVKM. Germline trimming cut 6 bases from V and 8 bases from J; bases unmatched to any gene: 5.

V is TRBV4-2 and J is TRBJ1-1; 7 nucleotides match TRBD1. The V gene's germline CDR1 is LGHNA and CDR2 YNFKEQ. The CDR3 covers 14 residues. The V gene end was trimmed by 4 bases and the J gene end by 0 bases; junction bases not matched to a gene: 2. CDR3 protein: CASSPGQLNTEAFF. In nucleotides, the CDR3 is TGTGCCAGCAGCCCGGGACAGCTGAACACTGAAGCTTTCTTT.

The rearrangement uses TRBV19 and TRBJ1-1, with 8 positions matching TRBD1. CDR1 is LNHDA, CDR2 SQIVND, per germline (reference sequence). The CDR3 runs to 17 residues. Trimming took 4 bases from V and 4 from J; bases not matched to a gene: 14. DNA for the CDR3: TGTGCCAGTAGTAAGGAGACAGGGGATAACTGGGGCACTGAAGCTTTCTTT. It codes for CASSKETGDNWGTEAFF. Supplemented by reference TRBV19 and TRBJ1-1, the full variable domain reads DGGITQSPKYLFRKEGQNVTLSCEQNLNHDAMYWYRQDPGQGLRLIYYSQIVNDFQKGDIAEGYSVSREKKESFPLTVTSAQKNPTAFYLCASSKETGDNWGTEAFFGQGTRLTVV.

The CDR3 loop reads CASSLKDRGLFDYGYTF. In DNA form, the CDR3 reads TGTGCCAGCAGCTTGAAGGACAGGGGCTTGTTTGACTATGGCTACACCTTC. This rearrangement joins TRBV5-4 to TRBJ1-2; 9 bases are a match to TRBD1. V shed 1 base and J 3 bases; nucleotides not matched to a gene: 10. CDR1 SGHNT and CDR2 YYREEE come from the germline V gene (reference sequence). CDR3 size: 17 residues.

This clone has more than one count but fewer than ten. The V gene is TRBV2, the J gene TRBJ2-5; 8 nucleotides agree with TRBD1. TRBJ2-7 matches the DNA end more closely, so the J call is doubtful. Germline CDR1 SNHLY, CDR2 FYNNEI. CDR3 size: 15 residues. The CDR3 protein is CASSELPGGRYEQYF. CDR3 DNA: TGTGCCAGCAGTGAACTGCCAGGGGGCAGGTACGAGCAGTACTTC.

The chain links TRBV6-5 to TRBJ2-3; D perhaps matches TRBD2 (5 bases). Trimming shortened V by 0 bases and J by 2 bases, and 9 bases separated the two germline ends. The CDR3 runs to 15 residues. Germline CDR1 is MNHEY and CDR2 is SVGAGI. CDR3 amino acids: CASSYSDYLTDTQYF. The CDR3 DNA sequence: TGTGCCAGCAGTTACTCAGACTACCTCACAGATACGCAGTATTTT.

This clone has a handful of counts. The chain joins TRBV10-3 to TRBJ1-4; D is possibly TRBD1 (5 bases). The ends were cut back, 5 bases at V and 6 bases at J, with 16 bases in the middle. Germline CDR1 is ENHRY and CDR2 is SYGVKD. The CDR3 is 15 amino acids. The CDR3 region is CAISPGSGRDEKLFF. CDR3 coding DNA: TGTGCCATCAGTCCCGGATCAGGGAGGGATGAAAAACTGTTTTTT.